The 30 T cell receptor beta chains below all came from one sample that was sequenced in a study of cytomegalovirus exposure and HLA in healthy donors (dated by TCRdb to 2015 to 2018). Library creation used the immunoSEQ multiplex PCR assay. The multiplex PCR relied on a mix of 60 forward primers for TCR Vbeta segments and 13 reverse primers for TCR Jbeta segments. TCRdb carries this immuneACCESS record with in-frame sequences only. Its versions omit some clonotypes, under half of them owing to an unresolved V gene in the studies checked, with the rest unexplained. The sample's table covers just over 200,000 clones. The ten largest make up about 1% of the sample. Sequencing was performed on PBMCs. These receptors came from a girl aged 2 to 10 in good health and CMV-seropositive.

This rearrangement joins TRBV10-1 to TRBJ2-7; D is perhaps TRBD2 (6 bases). The CDR3 sequence is 15 residues long. Germline V gene sequence: CDR1 WNHNN, CDR2 SYGVQD (reference sequence). V gave up 5 bases and J gave up 5 bases, with 19 bases separating them. The CDR3 loop reads CASSPRRGGNHEQYF. Here the CDR3 DNA reads TGCGCCAGCAGTCCCCGTAGGGGAGGTAACCACGAGCAGTACTTC.

The chain recombines TRBV5-4 with TRBJ1-3, with 9 nucleotides matching TRBD1. With V trimmed by 2 bases and J by 0 bases, 6 bases remained unmatched. The CDR3 extends over 17 amino acids. Germline CDR1 SGHNT, CDR2 YYREEE (reference sequence). CDR3 bases: TGTGCCAGCAGCTTTGGGACAGGGATAAGCTCTGGAAACACCATATATTTT. Translation gives CASSFGTGISSGNTIYF.

This chain connects TRBV28 to TRBJ2-3; 7 bases agree with TRBD1. The junction had 9 bases not matched to a gene; V was cut back by 6 bases and J by 0 bases. Per the germline V gene, CDR1 is MDHEN and CDR2 is SYDVKM. This CDR3 has 16 residues. The CDR3 DNA reads TGTGCCAGCAGCCTTGGGACAGCGTCAAGCACAGATACGCAGTATTTT. The encoded protein is CASSLGTASSTDTQYF.

This chain connects TRBV4-1 to TRBJ2-1; TRBD2 agrees at 11 bases. The CDR3 is 16 amino acids. The V gene end was trimmed by 3 bases and the J gene end by 3 bases; junction bases not matched to a gene: 4. Germline loops: CDR1 MGHRA, CDR2 YSYEKL. CDR3 in amino acids: CASSHPGLAVYNEQFF. CDR3 coding DNA: TGCGCCAGCAGCCACCCGGGACTAGCGGTCTACAATGAGCAGTTCTTC.

The chain uses TRBV7-3 and TRBJ1-1; D is possibly TRBD1 (6 bases). Germline V gene sequence: CDR1 SGHTA, CDR2 FQGTGA. CDR3 length: 15 residues. The V and J ends lost 1 base and 0 bases respectively, with 9 bases between them. The DNA for the CDR3 is TGTGCCAGCAGCTTAAAAACAGGGATGAACACTGAAGCTTTCTTT. It specifies CASSLKTGMNTEAFF.

The chain employs TRBV7-6 and TRBJ2-1, with 13 bases lining up with TRBD2. From germline, CDR1 is SGHVS and CDR2 FNYEAQ. V was pared by 1 base and J by 6 bases, with 6 bases of the junction left unmatched. The length of the CDR3 is 17 residues. The CDR3 is CASSLELAGGESNEQFF. The CDR3 DNA reads as TGTGCCAGCAGCTTAGAACTAGCGGGAGGGGAGTCCAATGAGCAGTTCTTC.

The chain uses TRBV6-5 and TRBJ2-2; 7 positions match TRBD1. The CDR3 is made up of 15 amino acids. The ends lost 6 bases at V and 4 bases at J; junction bases unmatched: 8. The germline gives CDR1 MNHEY, CDR2 SVGAGI. The CDR3 reads CASSLATGTTGELFF. The CDR3 nucleotides are TGTGCCAGCAGCCTGGCGACAGGGACCACCGGGGAGCTGTTTTTT.

The V and J genes are TRBV13 and TRBJ2-7, with TRBD1 matching 8 bases. The CDR3 spans 15 residues. CDR1 and CDR2 (germline): PRHDT, FYEKMQ (reference sequence). The V gene end was trimmed by 1 base and the J gene end by 6 bases; junction bases not matched to a gene: 8. The CDR3 region has the DNA TGTGCCAGCAGCTTAGTGGGGACAGGCTTTCGCGAGCAGTACTTC. Residues: CASSLVGTGFREQYF.

The chain links TRBV28 to TRBJ2-2; D is possibly TRBD2 (6 bases). CDR1 and CDR2 (germline): MDHEN, SYDVKM. The CDR3 spans 13 residues. Trimming cost V 8 bases and J 5 bases, with 12 bases left between them. CDR3 bases: TGTGCCAGCTCCACGCGGGGTACCGGGGAGCTGTTTTTT. Translating it yields CASSTRGTGELFF.

The gene calls are TRBV28 and TRBJ2-7; D might be TRBD1 (6 bases). CDR1 and CDR2 from the germline V gene are MDHEN and SYDVKM. The CDR3 covers 15 residues. The V gene lost 6 bases and the J gene lost 0 bases, with 15 bases spanning the gap. As DNA, the CDR3 is TGTGCCAGCAGATATACCTTGGACAGCTCCTACGAGCAGTACTTC. This codes for CASRYTLDSSYEQYF.

The V call is TRBV10-3, the J call TRBJ1-3; D not resolved. This CDR3 comprises 13 residues. Germline values: CDR1 ENHRY, CDR2 SYGVKD. V lost 7 bases and J lost 0, with 7 bases in between. CDR3 protein: CAIMGYSGNTIYF. DNA for the CDR3: TGTGCCATCATGGGCTACTCTGGAAACACCATATATTTT.

The genes are TRBV6-1 and TRBJ2-4; the match to TRBD1 covers 8 bases. From germline, CDR1 is MNHNS and CDR2 SASEGT. V was clipped by 6 bases and J by 6 bases; unmatched bases: 7. The CDR3 loop spans 14 amino acids. CDR3 in DNA: TGTGCCAGCAGGGACAGGGTTTTGGTAAACATTCAGTACTTC. Translation gives CASRDRVLVNIQYF.

The chain couples TRBV10-2 to TRBJ2-7, with 10 bases that match TRBD1. Germline-derived CDR1 and CDR2 are WSHSY and SAAADI. The CDR3 loop spans 15 amino acids. V was clipped by 4 bases and J by 6 bases; unmatched bases: 9. The CDR3 is CASSGRTGGWGEQYF. The CDR3 bases are TGCGCCAGCAGTGGGCGGACAGGGGGTTGGGGCGAGCAGTACTTC.

The genes are TRBV5-4 and TRBJ1-3; perhaps TRBD1 as D (6 bases). The V end lost 4 bases, the J end lost 2 bases, and 13 bases lay between the germline ends. Per the germline V gene, CDR1 is SGHNT and CDR2 is YYREEE (reference sequence). This CDR3 is 15 amino acids long. The CDR3 DNA follows: TGTGCCAGCAGCCTCGGACAGACCACTGGAAACACCATATATTTT. It translates to CASSLGQTTGNTIYF.

The rearrangement uses TRBV7-9 and TRBJ2-1; 7 bases are a match to TRBD2. Germline values: CDR1 SEHNR, CDR2 FQNEAQ (reference sequence). The CDR3 totals 15 residues. J was trimmed by 5 bases and V by 5 bases; bases with no gene match: 9. CDR3 nucleotide sequence: TGTGCCAGCAGCGACATAGCGGGTGGGGACAATGAGCAGTTCTTC. Translating gives CASSDIAGGDNEQFF.

The J gene is TRBJ2-5, the V gene TRBV29-1, with D possibly TRBD2 on 5 matching bases. The V end lost 7 bases, the J end lost 5 bases, and 17 bases lay between the germline ends. This CDR3 has 13 residues. CDR1 is SQVTM, CDR2 ANQGSEA, per germline. The CDR3 DNA reads as TGCAGCGGCAGGAGCGGTCTCGGGGAGACCCAGTACTTC. It encodes CSGRSGLGETQYF. Looking up the rest from reference TRBV29-1 and TRBJ2-5 gives the full variable domain: SAVISQKPSRDICQRGTSLTIQCQVDSQVTMMFWYRQQPGQSLTLIATANQGSEATYESGFVIDKFPISRPNLTFSTLTVSNMSPEDSSIYLCSGRSGLGETQYFGPGTRLLVL.

V and J are TRBV27 and TRBJ2-7, with D possibly TRBD2 on 5 matching bases. Trimming removed 3 bases from V and 1 base from J, with 13 bases in between. This CDR3 contains 15 residues. Per germline, CDR1 MNHEY and CDR2 SMNVEV (reference sequence). The chain's CDR3 is CASSLGSISSYEQYF. CDR3 nucleotides: TGTGCCAGCAGTTTGGGGAGCATTTCGTCCTACGAGCAGTACTTC.

The gene calls are TRBV7-6 and TRBJ2-2, with 10 bases identical to TRBD1. The CDR3 loop spans 17 amino acids. Trimming at V came to 2 bases and at J to 1 base, leaving 4 bases not matched to a gene. CDR1 SGHVS and CDR2 FNYEAQ come from the germline V gene. The CDR3 region is CASSLFRDRGNTGELFF. The CDR3 nucleotides are TGTGCCAGCAGCTTATTTCGGGACAGGGGGAACACCGGGGAGCTGTTTTTT.

The rearrangement uses TRBV20-1 and TRBJ2-1, with D maybe TRBD2 (6 bases). Trimming stripped 6 bases from V and 10 bases from J, with 10 bases between. The CDR3 consists of 10 residues. The germline CDR1 and CDR2 sequences are DFQATT and SNEGSKA (reference sequence). CDR3 protein: CSARLGEQFF. The CDR3 DNA is TGCAGTGCAAGACTAGGCGAGCAGTTCTTC.

This rearrangement joins TRBV6-5 to TRBJ2-7; TRBD1 aligns across 9 bases. Germline-derived CDR1 and CDR2 are MNHEY and SVGAGI. Unmatched junction bases numbered 9, after V lost 6 bases and J lost 9 bases. This CDR3 has 13 amino acids. This CDR3 is CASSKGQGVVQYF. CDR3 DNA: TGTGCCAGCAGCAAGGGACAGGGAGTGGTGCAGTACTTC.

J is TRBJ2-1 and V is TRBV7-9, with D perhaps matching TRBD1 (6 bases). CDR3 size: 18 residues. Germline CDR1 is SEHNR and CDR2 is FQNEAQ (reference sequence). Between the trimmed V and J ends, which lost 3 bases and 6 bases, there was a span of 24 bases. As DNA, the CDR3 is TGTGCCAGCAGCTTCAAAGAAGGGAACAGGGAGAGGATCAATGAGCAGTTCTTC. Its protein product is CASSFKEGNRERINEQFF. Using reference TRBV7-9 and TRBJ2-1 for the parts outside the CDR3, the full variable domain is DTGVSQNPRHKITKRGQNVTFRCDPISEHNRLYWYRQTLGQGPEFLTYFQNEAQLEKSRLLSDRFSAERPKGSFSTLEIQRTEQGDSAMYLCASSFKEGNRERINEQFFGPGTRLTVL.

The chain is built from TRBV28 and TRBJ2-3; D is uncertain. The CDR3 is made up of 11 amino acids. The germline gives CDR1 MDHEN, CDR2 SYDVKM. The ends were cut back, 7 bases at V and 7 bases at J, with 9 bases in the middle. The CDR3 sequence: CASTDSHTQYF. For the CDR3, the DNA is TGTGCCAGCACCGACTCACATACGCAGTATTTT.

The V and J genes are TRBV5-1 and TRBJ2-7; 7 bases align to TRBD1. The CDR3 is 14 amino acids. From germline, CDR1 is SGHRS and CDR2 YFSETQ. J lost 0 bases, V lost 4 bases, and 4 bases had no gene match. The CDR3 DNA follows: TGCGCCAGCAGCCCCGGACAGGTCTCCTACGAGCAGTACTTC. The encoded protein is CASSPGQVSYEQYF.

Written as DNA, the CDR3 is TGTGCCAGCCAGGGACTCGGTGGGGTAGATACGCAGTATTTT. It translates to CASQGLGGVDTQYF. The J gene is TRBJ2-3, the V gene TRBV2, with D maybe TRBD2 (6 bases). The CDR3 contains 14 residues. Trimming cost V 8 bases and J 5 bases, with 17 bases left between them. CDR1 and CDR2 (germline): SNHLY, FYNNEI.

The chain uses TRBV7-9 and TRBJ2-5; TRBD2 matches 9 bases. The closer fit of TRBJ2-7 to the DNA end suggests the J call may be wrong. This CDR3 is 14 amino acids long. CDR1 and CDR2 (germline): SEHNR, FQNEAQ (reference sequence). CDR3 region: CASSFDGGRGEQYF. The CDR3, as DNA: TGTGCCAGCAGCTTCGATGGCGGGAGGGGCGAGCAGTACTTC.

V usage is TRBV27 and J usage is TRBJ2-3; 10 bases fit TRBD2. This CDR3 is 16 amino acids long. The V gene's germline CDR1 is MNHEY and CDR2 SMNVEV (reference sequence). The V and J ends lost 5 bases and 4 bases, in that order; junction bases with no gene match: 9. The CDR3 DNA reads as TGTGCCAGCAGTATAGAGCGGGAGGGCCAGGCAGATACGCAGTATTTT. It specifies CASSIEREGQADTQYF.

The chain employs TRBV18 and TRBJ2-3; TRBD1 matches at 10 bases. The germline V gene has CDR1 KGHSH and CDR2 LQKENI. The CDR3 is 15 residues long. The junction had 6 bases not matched to a gene; V was cut back by 3 bases and J by 6 bases. The CDR3 here is CASSPRQGAGDTQYF. Here the CDR3 DNA reads TGTGCCAGCTCACCCCGACAGGGGGCAGGGGATACGCAGTATTTT.

Of note for this clone: The same CDR3 arises from other DNA sequences in this sample as well. J is TRBJ2-7 and V is TRBV28, with TRBD1 identical over 7 bases. V shed 4 bases and J 3 bases; nucleotides not matched to a gene: 3. There are 13 residues in the CDR3. CDR1 is MDHEN, CDR2 SYDVKM, per germline. CDR3 region: CASSSRDSYEQYF. The CDR3 nucleotides read TGTGCCAGCAGTTCCCGGGACAGCTACGAGCAGTACTTC.

This chain joins TRBV28 and TRBJ1-5; 7 nucleotides agree with TRBD1. Germline CDR1 MDHEN, CDR2 SYDVKM. The CDR3 runs to 16 residues. The V segment lost 1 base and the J segment 2 bases; nucleotides outside the gene matches: 5. CDR3 sequence (DNA): TGTGCCAGCAGTTTATTTTCCGGACAGGGCAATCAGCCCCAGCATTTT. This translates into CASSLFSGQGNQPQHF.

The chain joins TRBV6-6 to TRBJ1-2, with D unclear. Trimming pared 4 bases from V and 4 bases from J, leaving 7 bases between. In germline, CDR1 is MNHNY, CDR2 SVGAGI (reference sequence). CDR3 length: 12 amino acids. CDR3 amino acids: CASSSEFYGYTF. CDR3 sequence (DNA): TGTGCCAGCAGTTCAGAATTCTATGGCTACACCTTC.